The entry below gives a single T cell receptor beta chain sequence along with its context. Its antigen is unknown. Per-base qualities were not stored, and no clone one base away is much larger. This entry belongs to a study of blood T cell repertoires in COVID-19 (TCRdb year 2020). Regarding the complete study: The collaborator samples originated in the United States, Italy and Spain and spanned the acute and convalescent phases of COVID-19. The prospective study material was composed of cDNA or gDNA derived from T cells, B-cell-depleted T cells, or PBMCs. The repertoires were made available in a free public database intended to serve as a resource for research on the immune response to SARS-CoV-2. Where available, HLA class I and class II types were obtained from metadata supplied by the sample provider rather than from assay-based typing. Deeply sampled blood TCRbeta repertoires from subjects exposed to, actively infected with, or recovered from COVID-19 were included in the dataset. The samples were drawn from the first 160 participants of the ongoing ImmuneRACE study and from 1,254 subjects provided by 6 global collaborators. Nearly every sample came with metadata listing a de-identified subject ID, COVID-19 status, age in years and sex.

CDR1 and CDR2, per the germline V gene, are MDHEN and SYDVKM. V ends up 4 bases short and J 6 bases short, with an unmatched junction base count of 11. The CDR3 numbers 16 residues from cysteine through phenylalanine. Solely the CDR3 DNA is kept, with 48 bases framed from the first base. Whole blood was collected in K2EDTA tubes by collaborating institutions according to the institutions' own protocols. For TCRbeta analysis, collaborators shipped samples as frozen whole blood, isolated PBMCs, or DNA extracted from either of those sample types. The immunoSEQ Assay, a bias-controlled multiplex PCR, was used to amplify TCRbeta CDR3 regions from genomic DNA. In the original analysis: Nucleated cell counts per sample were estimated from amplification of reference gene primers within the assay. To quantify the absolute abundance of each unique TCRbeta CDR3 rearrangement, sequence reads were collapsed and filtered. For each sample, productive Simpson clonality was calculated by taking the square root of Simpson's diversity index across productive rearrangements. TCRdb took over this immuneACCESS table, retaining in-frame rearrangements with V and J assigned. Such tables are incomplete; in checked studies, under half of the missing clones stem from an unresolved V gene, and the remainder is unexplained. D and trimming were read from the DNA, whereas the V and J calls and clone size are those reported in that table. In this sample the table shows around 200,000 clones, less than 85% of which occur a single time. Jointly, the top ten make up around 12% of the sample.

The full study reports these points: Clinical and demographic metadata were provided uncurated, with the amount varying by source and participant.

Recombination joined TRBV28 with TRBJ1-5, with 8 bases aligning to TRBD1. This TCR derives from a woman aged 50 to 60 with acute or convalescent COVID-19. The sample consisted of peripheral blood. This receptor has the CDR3 CASSWGAGQGSQPQHF. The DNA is TGTGCCAGCAGTTGGGGGGCCGGACAGGGAAGTCAGCCCCAGCATTTT.